What follows is one TCR beta chain and its context. This entry belongs to a study of T cell changes during pregnancy in multiple sclerosis. This CDR3 is 17 amino acids long. The germline V and J ends were trimmed by 0 bases and 4 bases, with 16 bases remaining between them. In germline, CDR1 is LGHNA, CDR2 YSLEER. The protocol was immunoSEQ multiplex PCR, while the TCRdb copy is restricted to in-frame clones and leaves out a portion. The sample consists of approximately 100,000 clones, about 94% of them appearing once. The TCR was taken from a female donor with multiple sclerosis, enrolled in a pregnancy study. This chain joins TRBV4-3 and TRBJ2-1; TRBD2 is a possible D gene (6 bases). This sample comprised peripheral blood, obtained in the third trimester of pregnancy. Here the CDR3 reads CASSQDVTGGGYNEQFF. The CDR3 region has the DNA TGCGCCAGCAGCCAAGATGTGACCGGGGGAGGTTACAATGAGCAGTTCTTC.